These 2 T cell receptor beta chains share one sample of origin, sequenced in a study of tumor-infiltrating lymphocytes in primary liver carcinoma (TCRdb year 2017). Total RNA and DNA were co-extracted without cell sorting from around 20-30 mg of bulk tissue using the AllPrep DNA/RNA mini kit. The sequencer listed for this sample is Illumina HiSeq 2500. Using a constant-region primer and ProtoScript II reverse transcriptase, TCRbeta-specific cDNA was reverse-transcribed from about 460 ng total RNA. Three nested multiplex PCR rounds, following a slightly modified ARM-PCR procedure, were used to build the TCRbeta libraries. The first two PCR rounds used multiplex TRBV1-TRBV30 forward primers with a Cbeta reverse primer, each for 10 cycles. TCRdb reworked the public reads: Q25 trimming with fastp, MiXCR clone assembly, productive beta chains retained. CDR3 protein duplicates are merged, each entry listing the most common genes and DNA. Recorded for this sample are about 66,000 distinct CDR3 sequences; around 69% of them occurred a single time. Together, the top ten hold around 44% of the sample.

Source material: liver tumor tissue from sampling region 4. The cell subset or site label, read with the paper, signifies: tumor region T4, right-lateral pole. These TCRs come from a middle-aged man with primary liver carcinoma and hepatitis B virus infection.

Regarding this clonotype: At one boundary the junction diverges from the germline segment, which might be a read error. The V and J genes are TRBV6-1 and TRBJ2-1; 7 nucleotides match TRBD1. Germline loops: CDR1 MNHNS, CDR2 SASEGT. This CDR3 has 15 amino acids. CDR3 sequence reads: CISRPSFDRANDQFF. CDR3 in DNA: TGTATCAGCAGGCCGAGTTTTGACAGGGCCAATGACCAGTTCTTC.

This rearrangement joins TRBV4-3 to TRBJ1-3; D unresolved. Between the trimmed V and J ends, which lost 1 base and 2 bases, there was a span of 9 bases. Germline V lookup: CDR1 LGHNA, CDR2 YSLEER. CDR3 length equals 15 residues. The CDR3 DNA reads TGCGCCAGCAGCCAAGTCGGGAACACTGGAAACACCATATATTTT. As protein: CASSQVGNTGNTIYF.